These 22 T cell receptor beta chains came from one sample sequenced in a study of blood T cell repertoires in COVID-19. The assay was immunoSEQ multiplex PCR, and TCRdb's table has in-frame clones only and misses some. Here the sample spans around 88,000 clones, roughly 80% being singletons. The sample consisted of peripheral blood. These receptor sequences come from a woman at least 80 years old with acute or convalescent COVID-19.

The chain joins TRBV27 to TRBJ2-5; 9 nucleotides align to TRBD1. V gave up 2 bases and J gave up 5 bases; unmatched junction bases: 6. This CDR3 has 15 amino acids. Germline V gene lookup returns CDR1 MNHEY and CDR2 SMNVEV (reference sequence). The CDR3 DNA is TGTGCCAGCAGTTTAGGGGACAGGGTTTGGGAGACCCAGTACTTC. Translated, it gives CASSLGDRVWETQYF.

The gene calls are TRBV23-1 and TRBJ2-7, with D tentatively TRBD1 (5 bases). TRBV23-1 is annotated as an ORF whose role is uncertain. V was clipped by 2 bases and J by 4 bases, with 12 bases between them. The CDR3 is 14 residues long. The CDR3 bases are TGCGCCAGCAGTCAAATCGCCAGGGTTTACGAGCAGTACGTC. Translating it yields CASSQIARVYEQYV.

This clone has only one observation. The CDR3 protein is CSVRDKEGGFSSPLHF. As DNA, the CDR3 is TGCAGCGTCCGGGATAAAGAGGGGGGGTTCAGTTCACCCCTCCACTTT. The rearrangement joins TRBV29-1 to TRBJ1-6, with D possibly TRBD1 on 6 matching bases. The germline V gene has CDR1 SQVTM and CDR2 ANQGSEA. The CDR3 loop spans 16 amino acids. V lost 6 bases to trimming and J lost 9 bases, with 24 bases between them. The full variable domain, completed using reference TRBV29-1 and TRBJ1-6, is SAVISQKPSRDICQRGTSLTIQCQVDSQVTMMFWYRQQPGQSLTLIATANQGSEATYESGFVIDKFPISRPNLTFSTLTVSNMSPEDSSIYLCSVRDKEGGFSSPLHFGNGTRLTVT.

The gene calls are TRBV7-9 and TRBJ1-1; D perhaps matches TRBD1 (6 bases). Germline loops: CDR1 SEHNR, CDR2 FQNEAQ (reference sequence). This CDR3 has 15 amino acids. V lost 6 bases and J 2 bases, leaving 16 bases between the germline ends. The CDR3 sequence: CASSFPPGHNTEAFF. The CDR3 nucleotides read TGTGCCAGCAGTTTTCCACCGGGACACAACACTGAAGCTTTCTTT. Full variable domain (rest looked up from reference TRBV7-9 and TRBJ1-1): DTGVSQNPRHKITKRGQNVTFRCDPISEHNRLYWYRQTLGQGPEFLTYFQNEAQLEKSRLLSDRFSAERPKGSFSTLEIQRTEQGDSAMYLCASSFPPGHNTEAFFGQGTRLTVV.

The V call is TRBV15, the J call TRBJ1-2; no firm D call. This CDR3 has 16 amino acids. CDR1 is LNHNV, CDR2 YYDKDF, per germline (reference sequence). Trimming cost V 8 bases and J 1 base, with 20 bases left between them. The CDR3 is CATSKSGSQNNYGYTF. The CDR3 nucleotides are TGTGCCACCTCTAAATCAGGCAGTCAAAATAACTATGGCTACACCTTC.

V usage is TRBV30 and J usage is TRBJ1-2; no reliable D call. The CDR3 runs 14 residues. Trimming pared 1 base from V and 1 base from J, leaving 10 bases between. Germline V gene lookup returns CDR1 GTSNPN and CDR2 SVGIG (reference sequence). This CDR3 reads CAWSGRLFNYGYTF. CDR3 nucleotides: TGTGCCTGGAGTGGGCGGCTTTTTAACTATGGCTACACCTTC. Complete variable domain (other parts from reference TRBV30 and TRBJ1-2): SQTIHQWPATLVQPVGSPLSLECTVEGTSNPNLYWYRQAAGRGLQLLFYSVGIGQISSEVPQNLSASRPQDRQFILSSKKLLLSDSGFYLCAWSGRLFNYGYTFGSGTRLTVV.

The sample holds a few counts of this clone. CDR3: CASTKRTGGRTEAFF. DNA for the CDR3: TGTGCCAGCACAAAAAGGACAGGGGGAAGGACTGAAGCTTTCTTT. This chain links TRBV28 with TRBJ1-1; 10 positions agree with TRBD1. The V segment lost 7 bases and the J segment 5 bases; nucleotides outside the gene matches: 10. Germline CDR1 is MDHEN and CDR2 is SYDVKM. The CDR3 consists of 15 residues.

The chain couples TRBV18 to TRBJ2-5; a weak D match, TRBD1 (6 bases). The CDR3 is 14 residues long. V lost 4 bases to trimming and J lost 2 bases, with 11 bases between them. Germline values: CDR1 KGHSH, CDR2 LQKENI. CDR3 sequence reads: CASSLKTGQETQYF. The CDR3, as DNA: TGTGCCAGCTCACTTAAGACAGGACAAGAGACCCAGTACTTC.

The gene calls are TRBV30 and TRBJ2-2; TRBD2 matches 8 bases. This CDR3 region has 14 residues. Germline CDR1 is GTSNPN and CDR2 is SVGIG (reference sequence). V trimming: 8 bases; J trimming: 2 bases; junction bases outside the gene matches: 7. CDR3 nucleotide sequence: TGTGCCGCCGCGGCGGGGGGAAACACCGGGGAGCTGTTTTTT. Its protein is CAAAAGGNTGELFF.

J is TRBJ2-6 and V is TRBV18; possibly TRBD1 for D (6 bases). Germline CDR1 and CDR2: KGHSH and LQKENI. Trimming took 1 base from V and 0 from J, leaving 13 bases between them. There are 18 residues in the CDR3. The CDR3 loop reads CASSPLSQGGSGANVLTF. In DNA, the CDR3 is TGTGCCAGCTCACCACTGAGCCAAGGGGGCTCTGGGGCCAACGTCCTGACTTTC.

In DNA form, the CDR3 reads TGTGCCAGCAGTGACCAAAACTCCGGCAGGGCCTCTGGAAACACCATATATTTT. The encoded protein is CASSDQNSGRASGNTIYF. The chain recombines TRBV6-2 or TRBV6-3 with TRBJ1-3; weak D call: TRBD1 (5 bases). V lost 5 bases, J lost 0 bases, and 20 bases lay in between. Germline loops: CDR1 MNHEY, CDR2 SVGEGT. The CDR3 length is 18 residues.

The rearrangement joins TRBV19 to TRBJ1-2; TRBD1 matches at 7 bases. The V gene end was trimmed by 9 bases and the J gene end by 7 bases; junction bases not matched to a gene: 17. The CDR3 is 15 amino acids. Germline V gene sequence: CDR1 LNHDA, CDR2 SQIVND (reference sequence). CDR3 amino acids: CASYDPGQPPFGYTF. The CDR3 DNA follows: TGTGCCAGCTATGATCCGGGACAGCCTCCCTTTGGCTACACCTTC.

Written as DNA, the CDR3 is TGCGCCAGCAGCCAAGTTGGGACAAACTCTGGAAACACCATATATTTT. Its translation: CASSQVGTNSGNTIYF. The rearrangement uses TRBV4-1 and TRBJ1-3; possible D gene TRBD1, 6 bases. CDR1 is MGHRA and CDR2 is YSYEKL in the germline V gene. This CDR3 comprises 16 residues. V was pared by 1 base and J by 0 bases, with 10 bases between.

The chain links TRBV6-2 or TRBV6-3 to TRBJ1-2; D gene uncertain. Germline V CDR1 and CDR2: MNHEY, SVGEGT. This CDR3 spans 12 amino acids. V was shortened by 6 bases and J by 8 bases, with 13 bases between the two germline ends. The CDR3 spells CASSESRLGYTF. For the CDR3, the DNA is TGTGCCAGCAGCGAGAGCCGCCTGGGCTACACCTTC.

The sample holds one count of this clone. The rearrangement uses TRBV5-4 and TRBJ1-1, with D maybe TRBD1 (5 bases). The length of the CDR3 is 13 residues. Trimming stripped 5 bases from V and 7 bases from J, with 15 bases between. The germline gives CDR1 SGHNT, CDR2 YYREEE (reference sequence). In DNA, the CDR3 is TGTGCCAGCAGAACTACAGGTGTGGATGAAGCTTTCTTT. Its protein is CASRTTGVDEAFF. The full variable domain, rest sourced from reference TRBV5-4 and TRBJ1-1, is ETGVTQSPTHLIKTRGQQVTLRCSSQSGHNTVSWYQQALGQGPQFIFQYYREEENGRGNFPPRFSGLQFPNYSSELNVNALELDDSALYLCASRTTGVDEAFFGQGTRLTVV.

The rearrangement uses TRBV9 and TRBJ2-7; D not resolved. Trimming removed 4 bases from V and 0 bases from J, with 11 bases in between. The germline V gene encodes CDR1 SGDLS and CDR2 YYNGEE. The CDR3 length is 14 residues. The CDR3 region is CASSPRPHSYEQYF. CDR3 coding DNA: TGTGCCAGCAGCCCGAGGCCCCACTCCTACGAGCAGTACTTC.

The chain uses TRBV2 and TRBJ2-2; 12 bases fit TRBD2. Trimming at V came to 4 bases and at J to 4 bases, leaving 10 bases not matched to a gene. The CDR3 has 18 amino acids. The germline V gene encodes CDR1 SNHLY and CDR2 FYNNEI. CDR3 amino acids: CASSGLAGGPWGTGELFF. In DNA form, the CDR3 reads TGTGCCAGCAGTGGTCTAGCGGGGGGGCCTTGGGGCACCGGGGAGCTGTTTTTT.

The chain couples TRBV10-1 to TRBJ1-1; 7 nucleotides line up with TRBD1. There are 13 residues in the CDR3. The V segment lost 3 bases and the J segment 6 bases; nucleotides outside the gene matches: 4. In germline, CDR1 is WNHNN, CDR2 SYGVQD (reference sequence). The chain's CDR3 is CASSEGGYAEAFF. CDR3 nucleotide sequence: TGCGCCAGCAGTGAAGGGGGCTATGCTGAAGCTTTCTTT.

V gene TRBV7-2 combines with J gene TRBJ1-1; weak D call: TRBD1 (6 bases). This CDR3 has 14 amino acids. V lost 3 bases to trimming and J lost 1 base, with 9 bases between them. Germline V gene data show CDR1 as SGHTA and CDR2 as FQGNSA. CDR3 sequence: CASSFTQGNTEAFF. As DNA, the CDR3 is TGTGCCAGCAGCTTTACACAGGGGAACACTGAAGCTTTCTTT.

The CDR3 here is CASSLFGSEAFF. In nucleotides, the CDR3 is TGTGCCAGCAGTTTATTCGGTTCTGAAGCTTTCTTT. The gene calls are TRBV12-3 or TRBV12-4 and TRBJ1-1; D unresolved. Trimming pared 2 bases from V and 6 bases from J, leaving 7 bases between. The CDR3 covers 12 residues.

The chain uses TRBV11-2 and TRBJ1-5, with D unresolved. Deletions cut 1 base from V and 3 bases from J, with 7 bases between. Germline CDR1 SGHAT, CDR2 FQNNGV. The CDR3 has 14 amino acids. The CDR3: CASSLGRVNQPQHF. As DNA, the CDR3 is TGTGCCAGCAGCTTAGGACGGGTCAATCAGCCCCAGCATTTT.

The J gene is TRBJ2-1, the V gene TRBV18; TRBD1 is a possible D gene (5 bases). Germline CDR1 reads KGHSH; CDR2 reads LQKENI. The CDR3 covers 14 residues. V was pared by 0 bases and J by 6 bases, with 9 bases between. The CDR3 DNA is TGTGCCAGCTCACCACCGGGCAGGGCCAATGAGCAGTTCTTC. Translation: CASSPPGRANEQFF.